What follows are 9 T cell receptor beta chains derived from one specimen sequenced in a study of lymphopenia after photon versus proton radiotherapy. Measured with immunoSEQ multiplex PCR; TCRdb has only the in-frame clones, and not every one. The sample shows approximately 58,000 clones, more than 70% of them seen only once. Sequencing used peripheral blood, obtained from a patient treated with photon-based radiotherapy. The source of these receptors is a man aged 45-65 years with gastric cancer.

The chain combines TRBV9 with TRBJ2-7; D possibly corresponds to TRBD2 (7 bases). V lost 4 bases and J 1 base, leaving 15 bases between the germline ends. This CDR3 has 15 residues. Per the germline V gene, CDR1 is SGDLS and CDR2 is YYNGEE. This chain's CDR3 is CASSPEGGRSYEQYF. The DNA for the CDR3 is TGTGCCAGCAGCCCCGAGGGGGGGCGTTCCTACGAGCAGTACTTC.

The V and J genes are TRBV28 and TRBJ1-5; the D gene is possibly TRBD1 (6 bases). This CDR3 contains 18 residues. V was pared by 1 base and J by 3 bases, with 19 bases between. Looked up from germline, CDR1 is MDHEN and CDR2 is SYDVKM. The CDR3 region is CASSLYVRRDTSNQPQHF. CDR3 DNA sequence: TGTGCCAGCAGTTTATATGTACGAAGGGACACGTCCAATCAGCCCCAGCATTTT. Based on the CDR3 plus reference TRBV28 and TRBJ1-5, the full variable domain is DVKVTQSSRYLVKRTGEKVFLECVQDMDHENMFWYRQDPGLGLRLIYFSYDVKMKEKGDIPEGYSVSREKKERFSLILESASTNQTSMYLCASSLYVRRDTSNQPQHFGDGTRLSIL.

The chain is built from TRBV7-7 and TRBJ2-7, with 7 bases aligning to TRBD2. Germline CDR1 reads SSHAT; CDR2 reads FNYEAQ (reference sequence). V trimming: 5 bases; J trimming: 7 bases; junction bases outside the gene matches: 8. The CDR3 is made up of 13 amino acids. The DNA for the CDR3 is TGTGCCAGCAGCCCGGGAGCGGGGAGGGAGCAGTACTTC. It is translated as CASSPGAGREQYF.

This clone was recorded a few times. This chain uses TRBV7-8 with TRBJ2-1; 8 positions agree with TRBD1. V shed 4 bases and J 15 bases; nucleotides not matched to a gene: 8. The V gene's germline CDR1 is SGHVS and CDR2 FQNEAQ. The CDR3 covers 12 residues. In nucleotides, the CDR3 is TGTGCCAGCAGCTCAGACAGGGGCGAGGGGTTCTTC. It specifies CASSSDRGEGFF. Together with reference TRBV7-8 and TRBJ2-1, the CDR3 gives the full variable domain: GAGVSQSPRYKVAKRGQDVALRCDPISGHVSLFWYQQALGQGPEFLTYFQNEAQLDKSGLPSDRFFAERPEGSVSTLKIQRTQQEDSAVYLCASSSDRGEGFFGPGTRLTVL.

The chain carries TRBV10-2 and TRBJ2-6, with D unresolved. The CDR3 totals 17 residues. Trimming stripped 2 bases from V and 0 bases from J, with 11 bases between. CDR1 is WSHSY and CDR2 is SAAADI in the germline V gene. CDR3 sequence: CASSEVGWSSGANVLTF. The CDR3 DNA follows: TGCGCCAGCAGTGAGGTCGGGTGGAGCTCTGGGGCCAACGTCCTGACTTTC.

The genes are TRBV19 and TRBJ2-6; a weak D match, TRBD1 (5 bases). The V end lost 4 bases, the J end lost 1 base, and 8 bases lay between the germline ends. The germline V gene has CDR1 LNHDA and CDR2 SQIVND (reference sequence). The CDR3 is 15 amino acids. The chain's CDR3 is CASSTTGSGANVLTF. DNA of the CDR3: TGTGCCAGTAGTACTACAGGATCTGGGGCCAACGTCCTGACTTTC.

The chain uses TRBV14 and TRBJ1-4; 11 positions agree with TRBD1. With 3 bases clipped from V and 8 bases from J, the junction kept 5 bases outside the gene matches. The CDR3 is 15 residues long. The germline CDR1 and CDR2 sequences are SGHDN and FVKESK. CDR3 region: CASSQMGQGVEKLFF. The CDR3 bases are TGTGCCAGCAGCCAGATGGGACAGGGGGTGGAAAAACTGTTTTTT.

The rearrangement links TRBV7-7 to TRBJ2-2; D not resolved. Trimming cost V 3 bases and J 1 base, with 6 bases left between them. The CDR3 covers 14 residues. The V gene's germline CDR1 is SSHAT and CDR2 FNYEAQ (reference sequence). The CDR3 DNA reads as TGTGCCAGCAGCTTCGGGCAGAACACCGGGGAGCTGTTTTTT. Protein product: CASSFGQNTGELFF.

This chain uses TRBV9 with TRBJ2-7; D is unresolved. Trimming took 4 bases from V and 2 from J, leaving 19 bases between them. Per the germline V gene, CDR1 is SGDLS and CDR2 is YYNGEE. The CDR3 spans 16 residues. The CDR3 spells CASSPLPGRATYEQYF. The CDR3 nucleotides are TGTGCCAGCAGCCCACTCCCAGGACGGGCGACCTACGAGCAGTACTTC.